The source of this T cell receptor beta chain is a study of blood T cell repertoires in COVID-19. In the study overall: Sources were T cells, B-cell-depleted T cells, or PBMCs; the material itself was cDNA or gDNA.

In the original analysis: Estimates of nucleated cell counts were drawn from the amplification of reference gene primers. The method was immunoSEQ multiplex PCR; TCRdb's version includes in-frame clones alone and lacks a portion of them. V, J and clone size were drawn from that table, and D and trimming were deduced from the DNA. Of under 50,000 clones listed, 69% are singletons. The sample holds a few counts of this clone. Trimming cost V 4 bases and J 3 bases; bases outside gene matches: 5. Per the germline V gene, CDR1 is MNHEY and CDR2 is SVGAGI. The CDR3 is 16 residues long. The rearrangement links TRBV6-5 to TRBJ2-2, with 10 bases identical to TRBD1. This sequence was found in a man older than 75 with acute or convalescent COVID-19. The sample comprised peripheral blood. In nucleotides, the CDR3 is TGTGCCAGCAGTTCGACCGGGACAGGGGACACCGGGGAGCTGTTTTTT. It translates to CASSSTGTGDTGELFF.